This is a list of T cell receptor beta chains from one sample in a study of cytomegalovirus exposure and HLA in healthy donors. Some clones are missing from TCRdb's copy, which holds only in-frame ones; the method was immunoSEQ multiplex PCR. The sample yields about 160,000 clones, roughly nine tenths seen once. What was sequenced was PBMCs. These receptor sequences come from a woman younger than 30 in good health and CMV-seropositive. The CDR3 runs from the conserved cysteine through the conserved F or W. A D gene is named only where the DNA matches it firmly. A clone size is listed for some rows: how often the clone was seen (once, few, many), or a class if it is expanded.

J gene: TRBJ2-7
clone size: .
D gene: TRBD1
V gene: TRBV13
CDR3 DNA: TGTGCCAGCAGCTTAGAAGGGGACAGGTCCTCCTACGAGCAGTACTTC
CDR3 protein: CASSLEGDRSSYEQYF

J gene: TRBJ2-4
clone size: .
D gene: .
V gene: TRBV28
CDR3 DNA: TGTGCCAGCAGTTCATACAGGGAGGCCAAAAACATTCAGTACTTC
CDR3 protein: CASSSYREAKNIQYF

J gene: TRBJ1-4
clone size: few
D gene: TRBD1
V gene: TRBV6-1
CDR3 DNA: TGTGCCAGCAGTGCCGGGACAGGGTCTGAAAAACTGTTTTTT
CDR3 protein: CASSAGTGSEKLFF

J gene: TRBJ2-5
clone size: .
D gene: .
V gene: TRBV30
CDR3 DNA: TGTGCCTGGAGTGATATCCGAGAGACCCAGTACTTC
CDR3 protein: CAWSDIRETQYF

J gene: TRBJ2-2
clone size: .
D gene: TRBD2
V gene: TRBV7-3
CDR3 DNA: TGTGCCAGCAGTTCAACCCACTCTAGCGGGAGGACCGGGGAGCTGTTTTTT
CDR3 protein: CASSSTHSSGRTGELFF

J gene: TRBJ2-5
clone size: .
D gene: .
V gene: TRBV6-5
CDR3 DNA: TGTGCCAGCAGCCCCGTGGGGACAAAAGAGACCCAGTACTTC
CDR3 protein: CASSPVGTKETQYF

J gene: TRBJ2-2
clone size: .
D gene: TRBD2
V gene: TRBV29-1
CDR3 DNA: TGCAGCGGTGGGGGACTAGCGGGCACCGGGGAGCTGTTTTTT
CDR3 protein: CSGGGLAGTGELFF

J gene: TRBJ2-7
clone size: .
D gene: TRBD2
V gene: TRBV5-1
CDR3 DNA: TGCGCCAGCAGATCTAGCGGGTCCGAGCAGTACTTC
CDR3 protein: CASRSSGSEQYF

J gene: TRBJ1-2
clone size: .
D gene: TRBD1
V gene: TRBV6-1
CDR3 DNA: TGTGCCAGCCTGGACAGGGGGCGGAACTATGGCTACACCTTC
CDR3 protein: CASLDRGRNYGYTF

J gene: TRBJ1-1
clone size: .
D gene: .
V gene: TRBV18
CDR3 DNA: TGTGCCAGCTCACCAGTGCGACAGATGAACACTGAAGCTTTCTTT
CDR3 protein: CASSPVRQMNTEAFF

J gene: TRBJ2-1
clone size: .
D gene: .
V gene: TRBV18
CDR3 DNA: TGTGCCAGCTCACCACCTATCAACATGGCAAAGTTCTTC
CDR3 protein: CASSPPINMAKFF

J gene: TRBJ2-3
clone size: .
D gene: TRBD2
V gene: TRBV11-2
CDR3 DNA: TGTGCCAGCACCCGGGGGGGCCCTACAGATACGCAGTATTTT
CDR3 protein: CASTRGGPTDTQYF

J gene: TRBJ2-5
clone size: .
D gene: TRBD2
V gene: TRBV7-2
CDR3 DNA: TGTGCCAGCAGAAGCGGGGCGGGGAAACAAGAGACCCAGTACTTC
CDR3 protein: CASRSGAGKQETQYF